The entry below gives a single T cell receptor beta chain sequence along with its context. The germline V gene has CDR1 LNHNV and CDR2 YYDKDF (reference sequence). Trimming removed 5 bases from V and 6 bases from J, with 14 bases in between. This CDR3 spans 13 amino acids. TCRdb re-called the 5' RACE reads with MiXCR, one entry per CDR3 protein. The data show about 160,000 distinct CDR3 sequences, with 30% to 35% seen just once and around 12% held by the top ten. The sample comes from a study of T-cell memory formation after mild COVID-19. Sequencing input: PBMCs or a T cell subset sorted from them (not recorded which). The rearrangement uses TRBV15 and TRBJ2-7; the D call may be TRBD1 or TRBD2 (5 bases each). The receptor comes from an adult woman who had mild COVID-19 (a few samples of this study predate the infection). Cell type and time point are not known. The CDR3 loop is CATSVLGDGEQYF. The CDR3 coding sequence is TGTGCCACCAGCGTTTTAGGGGACGGCGAGCAGTACTTC. The full variable domain, rest sourced from reference TRBV15 and TRBJ2-7, is DAMVIQNPRYQVTQFGKPVTLSCSQTLNHNVMYWYQQKSSQAPKLLFHYYDKDFNNEADTPDNFQSRRPNTSFCFLDIRSPGLGDTAMYLCATSVLGDGEQYFGPGTRLTVT.